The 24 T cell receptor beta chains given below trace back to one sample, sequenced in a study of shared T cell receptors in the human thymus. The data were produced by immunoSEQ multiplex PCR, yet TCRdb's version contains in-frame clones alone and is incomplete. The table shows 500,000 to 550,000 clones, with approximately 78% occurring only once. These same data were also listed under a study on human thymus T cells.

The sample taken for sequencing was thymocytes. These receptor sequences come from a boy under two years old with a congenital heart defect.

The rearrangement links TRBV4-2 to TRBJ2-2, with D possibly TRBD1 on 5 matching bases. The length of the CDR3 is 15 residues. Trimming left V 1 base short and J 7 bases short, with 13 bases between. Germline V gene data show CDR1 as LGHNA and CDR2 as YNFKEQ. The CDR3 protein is CASSQVVGHGGELFF. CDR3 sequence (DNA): TGTGCCAGCAGCCAAGTAGTGGGGCACGGCGGGGAGCTGTTTTTT.

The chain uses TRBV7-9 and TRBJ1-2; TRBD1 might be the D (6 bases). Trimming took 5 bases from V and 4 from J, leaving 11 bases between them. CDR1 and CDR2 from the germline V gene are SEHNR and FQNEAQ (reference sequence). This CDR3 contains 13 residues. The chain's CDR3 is CASSPGTCYGYTF. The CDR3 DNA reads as TGTGCCAGCAGCCCCGGGACATGCTATGGCTACACCTTC.

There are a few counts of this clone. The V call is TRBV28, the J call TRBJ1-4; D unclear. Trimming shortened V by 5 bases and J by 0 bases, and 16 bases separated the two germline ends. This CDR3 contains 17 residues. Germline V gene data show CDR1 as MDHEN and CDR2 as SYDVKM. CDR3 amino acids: CASSEVDRQPTNEKLFF. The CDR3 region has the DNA TGTGCCAGCAGTGAAGTTGATAGACAACCAACTAATGAAAAACTGTTTTTT.

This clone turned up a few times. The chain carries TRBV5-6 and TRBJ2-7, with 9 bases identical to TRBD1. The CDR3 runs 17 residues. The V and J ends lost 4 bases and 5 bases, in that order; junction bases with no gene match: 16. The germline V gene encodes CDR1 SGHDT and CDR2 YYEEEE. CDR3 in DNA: TGTGCCAGCAGCCCCTGGCTATTCGGGACAGGGCACCACGAGCAGTACTTC. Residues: CASSPWLFGTGHHEQYF.

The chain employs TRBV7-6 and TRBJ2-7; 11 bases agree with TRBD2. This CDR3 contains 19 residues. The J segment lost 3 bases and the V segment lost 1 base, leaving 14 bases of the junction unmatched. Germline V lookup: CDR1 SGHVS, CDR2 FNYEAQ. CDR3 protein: CASSLGSGGGTSGHYEQYF. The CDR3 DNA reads TGTGCCAGCAGCTTAGGTTCTGGGGGCGGGACTAGCGGACACTACGAGCAGTACTTC.

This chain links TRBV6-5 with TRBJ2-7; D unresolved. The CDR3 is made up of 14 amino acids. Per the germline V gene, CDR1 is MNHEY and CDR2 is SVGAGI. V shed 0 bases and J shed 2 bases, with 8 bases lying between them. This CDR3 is CASSYSGDPYEQYF. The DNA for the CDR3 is TGTGCCAGCAGTTACTCGGGCGACCCCTACGAGCAGTACTTC.

The CDR3 coding sequence is TGTGCCAGCAGCCATTCGTTAGCGGGAGTTGGGAACATTCAGTACTTC. Its translation is CASSHSLAGVGNIQYF. The gene calls are TRBV11-3 and TRBJ2-4; 9 nucleotides align to TRBD2. CDR1 and CDR2 from the germline V gene are SGHNT and YENEEA. There are 16 residues in the CDR3. The trim removed 5 bases at V and 7 bases at J, leaving 12 bases unmatched.

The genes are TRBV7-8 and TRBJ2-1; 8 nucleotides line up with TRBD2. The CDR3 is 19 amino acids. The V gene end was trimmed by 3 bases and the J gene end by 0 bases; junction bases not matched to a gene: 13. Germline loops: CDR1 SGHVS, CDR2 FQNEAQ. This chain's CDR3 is CASSLGRRLAHSSYNEQFF. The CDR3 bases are TGTGCCAGCAGCTTGGGAAGGCGACTAGCGCATAGCTCCTACAATGAGCAGTTCTTC.

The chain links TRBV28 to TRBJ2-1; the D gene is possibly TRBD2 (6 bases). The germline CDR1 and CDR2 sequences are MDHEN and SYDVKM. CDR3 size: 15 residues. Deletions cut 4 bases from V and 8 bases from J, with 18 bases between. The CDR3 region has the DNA TGTGCCAGCAGTTGTTTCTCCGGGAGCAGCGATGAGCAGTTCTTC. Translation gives CASSCFSGSSDEQFF.

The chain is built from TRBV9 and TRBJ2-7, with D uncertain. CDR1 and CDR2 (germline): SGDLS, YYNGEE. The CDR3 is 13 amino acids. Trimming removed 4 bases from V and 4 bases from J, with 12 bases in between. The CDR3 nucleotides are TGTGCCAGCAGCCATGAGGTGGATTACGAGCAGTACTTC. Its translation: CASSHEVDYEQYF.

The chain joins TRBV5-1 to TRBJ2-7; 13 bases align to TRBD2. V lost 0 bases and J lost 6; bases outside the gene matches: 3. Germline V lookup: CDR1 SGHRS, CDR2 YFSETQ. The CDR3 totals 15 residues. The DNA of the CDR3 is TGCGCCAGCAGCTTGGAGACTAGCGGGAGGTGCGAGCAGTACTTC. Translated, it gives CASSLETSGRCEQYF.

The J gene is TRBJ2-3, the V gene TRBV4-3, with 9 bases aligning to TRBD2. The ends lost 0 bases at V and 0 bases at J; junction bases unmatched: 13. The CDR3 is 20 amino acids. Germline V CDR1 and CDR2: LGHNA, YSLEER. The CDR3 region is CASSQDLEAGGPTSTDTQYF. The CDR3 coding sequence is TGCGCCAGCAGCCAAGATCTGGAAGCGGGAGGTCCAACTAGCACAGATACGCAGTATTTT.

CDR3 region: CASSQEGRDRGQLNTEAFF. The CDR3 DNA is TGTGCCAGCAGCCAAGAGGGGCGGGACAGGGGGCAACTGAACACTGAAGCTTTCTTT. The V gene is TRBV14, the J gene TRBJ1-1, with 12 nucleotides matching TRBD1. CDR1 and CDR2 (germline): SGHDN, FVKESK. Losses at the gene ends were 0 bases for V and 0 bases for J; bases not matched to a gene: 8. The length of the CDR3 is 19 residues.

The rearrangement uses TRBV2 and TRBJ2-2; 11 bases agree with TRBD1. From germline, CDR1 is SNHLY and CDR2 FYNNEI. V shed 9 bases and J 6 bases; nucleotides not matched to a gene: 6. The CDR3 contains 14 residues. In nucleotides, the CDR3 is TGTGCCAGTTGGACAGGGGGCGACGCCGGGGAGCTGTTTTTT. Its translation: CASWTGGDAGELFF.

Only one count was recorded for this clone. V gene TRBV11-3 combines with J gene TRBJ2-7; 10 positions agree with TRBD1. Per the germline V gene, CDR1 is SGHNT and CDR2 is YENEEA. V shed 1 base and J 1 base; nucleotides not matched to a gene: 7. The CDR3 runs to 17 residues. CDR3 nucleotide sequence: TGTGCCAGCAGCTTAGGGGGAGGACAGGGGGGGTCCTACGAGCAGTACTTC. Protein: CASSLGGGQGGSYEQYF.

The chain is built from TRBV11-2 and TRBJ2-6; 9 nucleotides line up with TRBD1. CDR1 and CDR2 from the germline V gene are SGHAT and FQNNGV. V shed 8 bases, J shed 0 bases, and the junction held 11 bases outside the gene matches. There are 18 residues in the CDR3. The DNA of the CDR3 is TGTGCCAGCCGACCCGGGACAGGGATATTCTCTGGGGCCAACGTCCTGACTTTC. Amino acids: CASRPGTGIFSGANVLTF.

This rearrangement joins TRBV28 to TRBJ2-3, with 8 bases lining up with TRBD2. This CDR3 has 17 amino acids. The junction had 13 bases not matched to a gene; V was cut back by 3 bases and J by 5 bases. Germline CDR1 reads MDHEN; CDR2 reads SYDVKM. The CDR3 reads CASSFVREEVGGDTQYF. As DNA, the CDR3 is TGTGCCAGCAGTTTTGTGCGGGAGGAGGTTGGTGGAGATACGCAGTATTTT.

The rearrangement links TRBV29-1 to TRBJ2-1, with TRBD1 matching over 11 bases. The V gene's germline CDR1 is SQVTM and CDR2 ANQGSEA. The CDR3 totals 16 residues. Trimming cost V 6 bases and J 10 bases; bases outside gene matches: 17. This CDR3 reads CSVPVARDRGYREQFF. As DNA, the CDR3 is TGCAGCGTCCCGGTGGCTAGGGACAGGGGGTATCGGGAGCAGTTCTTC.

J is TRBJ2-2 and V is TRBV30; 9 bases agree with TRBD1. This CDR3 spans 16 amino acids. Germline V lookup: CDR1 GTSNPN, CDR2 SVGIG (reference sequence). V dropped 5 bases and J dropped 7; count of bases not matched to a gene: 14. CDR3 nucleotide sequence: TGTGCCTGGTCTTTGCGGACAGGGGAGGGTGGCGGGGAGCTGTTTTTT. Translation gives CAWSLRTGEGGGELFF.

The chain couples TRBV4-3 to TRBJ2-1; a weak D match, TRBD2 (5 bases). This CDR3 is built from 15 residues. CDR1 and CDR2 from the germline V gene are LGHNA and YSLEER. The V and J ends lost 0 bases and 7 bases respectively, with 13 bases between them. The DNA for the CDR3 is TGCGCCAGCAGCCAAGATGCCCGACCGGGGAATGAGCAGTTCTTC. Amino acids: CASSQDARPGNEQFF.

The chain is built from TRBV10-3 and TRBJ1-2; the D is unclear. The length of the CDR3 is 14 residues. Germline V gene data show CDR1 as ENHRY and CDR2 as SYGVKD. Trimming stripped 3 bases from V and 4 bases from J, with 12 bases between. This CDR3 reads CAISDPVGSYGYTF. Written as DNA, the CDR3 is TGTGCCATCAGTGATCCCGTGGGCAGCTATGGCTACACCTTC.

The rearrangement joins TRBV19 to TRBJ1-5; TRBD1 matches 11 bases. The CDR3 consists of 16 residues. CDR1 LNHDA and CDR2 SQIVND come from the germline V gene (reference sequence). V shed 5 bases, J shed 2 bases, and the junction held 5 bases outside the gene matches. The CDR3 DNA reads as TGTGCCAGTAGTCCCGGGACAGGGGGAGGCAATCAGCCCCAGCATTTT. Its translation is CASSPGTGGGNQPQHF.

In DNA, the CDR3 is TGTGCCAGCAGCGTAGTGGCGGACAGGGGACACCTCTCCTACAATGAGCAGTTCTTC. Protein sequence: CASSVVADRGHLSYNEQFF. J is TRBJ2-1 and V is TRBV9; 9 bases match TRBD1. This CDR3 spans 19 amino acids. V lost 0 bases and J lost 0; bases outside the gene matches: 10. Germline-derived CDR1 and CDR2 are SGDLS and YYNGEE.

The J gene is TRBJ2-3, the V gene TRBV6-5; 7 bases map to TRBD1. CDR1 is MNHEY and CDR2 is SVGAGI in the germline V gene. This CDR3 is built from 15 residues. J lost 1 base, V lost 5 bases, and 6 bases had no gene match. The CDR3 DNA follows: TGTGCCAGCAGTACAGGGGATGGCGGCACAGATACGCAGTATTTT. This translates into CASSTGDGGTDTQYF.